This record covers a single T cell receptor beta chain. The target of this receptor is not known. There are no base qualities to consult, and no much larger clone falls within one base. These data belong to a study of T cell responses to AZD1222 COVID-19 vaccine (dated by TCRdb to the early 2020s). Concerning the study at large: TCR sequencing covered fewer than 250 trial participants: nearly 210 given two doses of AZD1222 and approximately 26 given two doses of MenACWY control vaccine. Trial participants were enrolled by age into 18-55, 56-69 and 70-plus year subgroups, with roughly 150, 30 and 60 TCR-sequenced participants respectively.

In the paper's terms, the time point label means: about 28 days (+/-7) after the second vaccine dose. The treatment or condition label of this sample denotes: meningococcal conjugate vaccine given as trial control. Vaccinee samples were obtained from the UK trials COV001 and COV002, which included a single-blind randomized controlled phase 2/3 trial of AZD1222 (ChAdOx1 nCoV-19) in healthy adults. Trial participant PBMC samples were collected at day 0 and day 28 after the second dose for TCRbeta chain sequencing. V drops 2 bases and J drops 0 bases, leaving 10 bases in between. From the germline V gene, CDR1 is MNHEY and CDR2 is SVGEGT. The CDR3 holds 15 amino acids from the cysteine to the phenylalanine. Only the CDR3 DNA is retained, 45 bases long and in frame from the first base. On the study overall, not on this receptor specifically: Participants were mostly white British and included more females than males, and it was suggested by the authors that clonal diversity may have been underestimated. Reportedly, close to half of the unique spike-specific TCRs recognized epitopes lying outside the regions that are mutated in the B.1.351 and B.1.1.7 variants. In the small 56-69-year group, the increase in depth fell short of significance, most likely because of low power. Only six AZD1222 recipients were SARS-CoV-2 seropositive at baseline, limiting conclusions about previously exposed vaccinees. CD4 TCRs associated with the vaccine covered the entire spike protein, and the dominant responses were in regions 160-218 and 743-854. After two AZD1222 doses, both the breadth and the depth of spike-specific TCRs were significantly higher than at day 0 and than in MenACWY recipients. Because no day 14 peak-response samples were available, repertoires were characterized only after the peak T cell response.

The CDR3 regions of human TCRbeta chains were analyzed by immunosequencing. The original pipeline was this. TCRs in the repertoires were matched against a reference library of SARS-CoV-2-specific TCRs that had been generated with the MIRA antigen-specificity platform. Breadth was defined as the fraction of unique TCRs that were SARS-CoV-2-associated, and depth was defined as the fraction of total T cells that were SARS-CoV-2-associated. Each spike-specific TCR was assigned to its reactive spike region and to a CD4 or CD8 class using the MIRA data. Log10-transformed breadth and depth values were compared by one-way ANOVA with Sidak's multiple comparisons tests. As stored in TCRdb, this immuneACCESS dataset retains in-frame rearrangements with V and J assigned. A fraction of the clones does not appear; measured against another copy, unresolved V genes explain less than half of the discrepancy, and the remainder lacks a known reason. That table furnishes V, J and clone size, whereas the DNA furnished D and trimming. The sample profile shows roughly 180,000 clones; about 93% of them were found once. Of the sample, 1% is held by the ten largest clones.

Here the chain combines TRBV6-2 or TRBV6-3 and TRBJ1-1; a confident D gene designation cannot be given. The sequence derives from an adult who received the MenACWY meningococcal vaccine as a control. The source was peripheral blood, collected 28 days after the second dose of the MenACWY control vaccine. The nucleotide sequence is given as TGTGCCAGCAGTTACCCTGGACTCATGAACACTGAAGCTTTCTTT. This encodes CASSYPGLMNTEAFF.